This TCR beta chain was documented in a study of cytomegalovirus exposure and HLA in healthy donors. For the study at large: The approximately 670 first-cohort repertoires shared a platform with the 130 or so validation repertoires, as reported in a later analysis. Regarding the study as a whole: According to a later analysis, TCR clusters from the first cohort tended to co-occur in the roughly 130 validation repertoires. The authors enumerated 164 TCR beta chains as linked to cytomegalovirus.

The method was immunoSEQ multiplex PCR; TCRdb's version includes in-frame clones alone and lacks a portion of them. Counted here are 300,000 to 400,000 clones, 86% occurring once; the ten biggest clones make up 0.83%. Comment on this clone: Its antigen is unidentified.

This CDR3 comprises 15 residues. Germline CDR1 MNHNS, CDR2 SASEGT. The V gene lost 4 bases and the J gene lost 0 bases, with 13 bases spanning the gap. This receptor was taken from a woman under 30 in good health and CMV-seronegative. Sequenced: PBMCs. The gene calls are TRBV6-1 and TRBJ2-7, with D tentatively TRBD2 (6 bases). CDR3 nucleotide sequence: TGTGCCAGCAGTGTGGGACTTTTGAGCTCCTACGAGCAGTACTTC. Residues: CASSVGLLSSYEQYF.